These T cell receptor beta chains were read from a single sample in a study of T cell repertoires in cytomegalovirus infection. In TCRdb, the reads were re-called with MiXCR into one record per CDR3 protein. The sample contains about 100,000 distinct CDR3 sequences, about 17% of which appear only once. The sample comprised PBMCs. The origin of the receptors is a human donor in good health (CMV status not recorded). Some clones in this sample may be carry-over from other donors' samples. Each CDR3 is given with its conserved first and last residue. Fields, in order: J gene, clone size, D gene, V gene, CDR3 DNA, CDR3 protein. D genes are given only for firm matches. Expanded clones get a size class; other rows say once, few or many, or leave the size out.

TRBJ2-5 few TRBD2 TRBV3-1 TGTGCCAGCAGCCTACAAACACTAGCGGGGGGGTACCAAGAGACCCAGTACTTC CASSLQTLAGGYQETQYF
TRBJ1-3 few - TRBV3-1 TGTGCCAGCAGCCAAGTAGCCGGGGGAAACACCATATATTTT CASSQVAGGNTIYF
TRBJ2-6 medium-sized TRBD1 TRBV7-8 TGTGCCAGCAGCGGCCGGACAGGGCGAATCTCTGGGGCCAACGTCCTGACTTTC CASSGRTGRISGANVLTF
TRBJ2-3 many - TRBV7-2 TGTGCCAGCAGAACGGGACTGCAAGATACGCAGTATTTT CASRTGLQDTQYF
TRBJ1-1 many - TRBV12-3/TRBV12-4 TGTGCCAGCAGCCTCTCCCTTGAAGCTTTCTTT CASSLSLEAFF
TRBJ2-5 many TRBD2 TRBV7-3 TGTGCCAGCAGCCCCGGACTAGAAGAGACCCAGTACTTC CASSPGLEETQYF
TRBJ2-7 - TRBD2 TRBV6-2/TRBV6-3 TGTGCCAGCAGTCCTCTCGGAGGTAGCGGGGGGCCGGCCCACTACGAGCAGTACTTC CASSPLGGSGGPAHYEQYF
TRBJ2-6 - TRBD2 TRBV28 TGTGCCAGCAGTTTTCTAGCGGGGGGGCCTGGGGCCAACGTCCTGACTTTC CASSFLAGGPGANVLTF
TRBJ2-1 many TRBD2 TRBV7-2 TGTGCCAGCAGCTTAGACGGGGGGTTTTACTCCTACAATGAGCAGTTCTTC CASSLDGGFYSYNEQFF
TRBJ2-1 many TRBD2 TRBV7-2 TGTGCCAGCAGCTTAGGGGGACTAGCGGGGGGGCATCTGGGTGAGCAGTTCTTC CASSLGGLAGGHLGEQFF
TRBJ1-1 few - TRBV20-1 TGCAGTGTAGGGGACAAACGGAGGACTGAAGCTTTCTTT CSVGDKRRTEAFF
TRBJ2-1 many - TRBV7-6 TGTGCCAGCAGCAGTAAAACGTCGGGGGACCCTTACAATGAGCAGTTCTTC CASSSKTSGDPYNEQFF
TRBJ1-2 many - TRBV7-8 TGTGCCAGCAGCTCAGGGAGGCTACCGTGGTTAGCTAACTATGGCTACACCTTC CASSSGRLPWLANYGYTF
TRBJ2-1 - - TRBV6-6 TGTGCCAGCAGTTATAGGGGGGAACTACGCTATGAGCAGTTCTTC CASSYRGELRYEQFF
TRBJ1-5 few TRBD1 TRBV12-3/TRBV12-4 TGTGCCAGCAGTTCCCGACAGGGGAAGCATTTT CASSSRQGKHF
TRBJ2-2 many - TRBV7-2 TGTGCCAGCAGCCCGGGGGGCTCAAACACCGGGGAGCTGTTTTTT CASSPGGSNTGELFF
TRBJ2-5 many TRBD2 TRBV7-2 TGTGCCAGCCCACCCGGGGCAGCCGGGACTAGTCCGGAGACCCAGTACTTC CASPPGAAGTSPETQYF
TRBJ2-5 - TRBD2 TRBV12-3/TRBV12-4 TGTGCCAGCAGAAGGGGACTAGCGGGGGTGAGAGAGACCCAGTACTTC CASRRGLAGVRETQYF
TRBJ1-6 few - TRBV18 TGTGCCAGCTCACCCGGGCAGGGAAGTAATTCACCCCTCCACTTT CASSPGQGSNSPLHF
TRBJ2-3 - - TRBV20-1 TGCAGTGCGGTGGGGAACGCAGATACGCAGTATTTT CSAVGNADTQYF
TRBJ1-1 many TRBD1 TRBV6-1 TGTGCCAGCAGTCTCAGGGGGCGTCCCACTGAAGCTTTCTTT CASSLRGRPTEAFF
TRBJ2-3 - - TRBV5-1 TGCGCCAGCAGCTTGGCGCAGCCAGATACGCAGTATTTT CASSLAQPDTQYF
TRBJ1-2 few TRBD1 TRBV7-2 TGTGCCAGCAGCTTACAGGGGGCGGGCTATGGCTACACCTTC CASSLQGAGYGYTF
TRBJ1-4 - - TRBV20-1 TGCAGTGCTAGCGAGGCAGCGGGGAGGTCTAATGAAAAACTGTTTTTT CSASEAAGRSNEKLFF
TRBJ1-1 few TRBD1 TRBV7-9 TGTGCCAGCAGATTAACAGGGGGGAGTGAAGCTTTCTTT CASRLTGGSEAFF
TRBJ1-1 many - TRBV7-2 TGTGCCAGCAGCGCCGTTACAGGGTACTCTGAAGCTTTCTTT CASSAVTGYSEAFF
TRBJ2-1 - - TRBV28 TGTGCCAGCAGAGGTGAAAATGAGCAGTTCTTC CASRGENEQFF
TRBJ1-1 few - TRBV4-1 TGCGCCAGCAGCCCCTACAGGGAGATCTCCGTGAACACTGAAGCTTTCTTT CASSPYREISVNTEAFF
TRBJ2-5 many TRBD2 TRBV11-2 TGTGCCAGCAGCTCCCTCAGGCGGGGGGGCCGAGAGACCCAGTACTTC CASSSLRRGGRETQYF
TRBJ2-1 many TRBD2 TRBV5-6 TGTGCCAGCAGCTTTCCCGGGACTAGCGGGGCCCACAATGAGCAGTTCTTC CASSFPGTSGAHNEQFF
TRBJ2-1 - TRBD2 TRBV5-6 TGTACCAGCAGCGGACTGCCTAGCGGGGGGTACAATGAGCAGTTCTTC CTSSGLPSGGYNEQFF
TRBJ2-5 - - TRBV28 TGTGCCAGCAGCCCGACCCTTAGGGAGACCCAGTACTTC CASSPTLRETQYF
TRBJ2-1 medium-sized TRBD2 TRBV4-3 TGCGCCAGCAGCCAAGCACTAGCGGGGAATGAGCAGTTCTTC CASSQALAGNEQFF
TRBJ2-3 many TRBD1 TRBV6-1 TGTGCCAGCAGTGGGGACAGGGTCCCCTTCGCAGATACGCAGTATTTT CASSGDRVPFADTQYF
TRBJ2-2 few - TRBV28 TGTGCCAGCAGCTACAGCACCGGGGAGCTGTTTTTT CASSYSTGELFF
TRBJ2-5 - - TRBV29-1 TGCAGCGCAGGGCCTCCCGAGACCCAGTACTTC CSAGPPETQYF
TRBJ1-2 many TRBD1 TRBV12-3/TRBV12-4 TGTGCCAGCAGTCACCGGGACAGGGTCGGTGGCTACACCTTC CASSHRDRVGGYTF
TRBJ1-1 once - TRBV5-1 TGCGCCAGCGCGTTTGGGGGAGTAACTGAAGCTTTCTTT CASAFGGVTEAFF
TRBJ2-5 - TRBD2 TRBV20-1 TGCAGTGCCACCCTGGGGAGGGGCGCGGGGGAGATCCAGTACTTC CSATLGRGAGEIQYF
TRBJ1-5 - - TRBV27 TGTGCCAGCCCCTGTCAGCCCCAGCATTTT CASPCQPQHF
TRBJ2-2 - - TRBV20-1 TGCAGTGCTAGAGATGCAGAGGATACCGCCGGGGAGCTGTTTTTT CSARDAEDTAGELFF
TRBJ2-5 - TRBD2 TRBV6-2/TRBV6-3 TGTGCCAGCAGTTACACTAGCGGGGGGACGTACCAAGAGACCCAGTACTTC CASSYTSGGTYQETQYF
TRBJ1-5 - - TRBV12-3/TRBV12-4 TGTGCCAGCACCCCGGGCGCCAATCAGCCCCAGCATTTT CASTPGANQPQHF
TRBJ2-5 few - TRBV2 TGTGCCAGCAGTCCTCAGGGTTGGGAGACCCAGTACTTC CASSPQGWETQYF
TRBJ2-1 few TRBD2 TRBV20-1 TGCAGTGCTATTCTCTTTTCTGCGGGGGGAAACAATGAGCAGTTCTTC CSAILFSAGGNNEQFF
TRBJ1-4 - - TRBV5-6 TGTGCCAGCAGCCCTGGTTGGGCTCAGATTTTT CASSPGWAQIF
TRBJ2-1 many - TRBV5-5 TGTGCCAGCAGCCGCGACTCAGGGGCGTCCTACAATGAGCAGTTCTTC CASSRDSGASYNEQFF
TRBJ2-7 many - TRBV5-1 TGCGCCAGCAGCTCGGGTGCCAGCTGGGACGAGCAGTACTTC CASSSGASWDEQYF
TRBJ2-1 many - TRBV7-2 TGTGCCAGCAGCTTAACCGGGACGGGGTCTGGATACAATGAGCAGTTCTTC CASSLTGTGSGYNEQFF
TRBJ1-5 - - TRBV29-1 TGCAGCGTTGGCCGGGGTACCGACCAGCCCCAGCATTTT CSVGRGTDQPQHF
TRBJ1-1 few - TRBV18 TGTGCCAGCTCACCTAGCTCACGGGAAGCTTTCTTT CASSPSSREAFF
TRBJ2-5 - - TRBV2 TGTGCCAGCGCAATTGGTTTGCGGGGGCCCCAAGAGACCCAGTACTTC CASAIGLRGPQETQYF
TRBJ2-1 few TRBD2 TRBV6-5 TGTGCCAGCAGGCCTTCGGGGGGGAATGAGCAGTTCTTC CASRPSGGNEQFF
TRBJ2-3 few - TRBV29-1 TGCAGCGTCTTGGCTTTTAACACGGATACGCAGTATTTT CSVLAFNTDTQYF